The 17 T cell receptor beta chains given below trace back to one sample, sequenced in a study of blood T cell repertoires in COVID-19. The data were produced by immunoSEQ multiplex PCR, yet TCRdb's version contains in-frame clones alone and is incomplete. The data show 180,000 or so clones, with 65% to 90% seen just once and around 8.2% held by the top ten. Sequenced input: peripheral blood. All receptors come from a man between 60 and 75 years old with acute or convalescent COVID-19.

V is TRBV11-2 and J is TRBJ2-3; D unclear. CDR1 and CDR2 from the germline V gene are SGHAT and FQNNGV. This CDR3 spans 15 amino acids. The V gene lost 3 bases and the J gene lost 0 bases, with 10 bases spanning the gap. Here the CDR3 reads CASSFTATSTDTQYF. In nucleotides, the CDR3 is TGTGCCAGCAGCTTTACAGCCACTAGCACAGATACGCAGTATTTT. Combining the CDR3 with reference TRBV11-2 and TRBJ2-3 gives the whole variable domain EAGVAQSPRYKIIEKRQSVAFWCNPISGHATLYWYQQILGQGPKLLIQFQNNGVVDDSQLPKDRFSAERLKGVDSTLKIQPAKLEDSAVYLCASSFTATSTDTQYFGPGTRLTVL.

CDR3 protein: CASSQTGIVYGYTF. The CDR3 DNA reads as TGTGCCAGCAGCCAGACAGGGATTGTCTATGGCTACACCTTC. The chain is built from TRBV27 and TRBJ1-2, with 7 bases fitting TRBD1. The V gene's germline CDR1 is MNHEY and CDR2 SMNVEV (reference sequence). The CDR3 covers 14 residues. Unmatched junction bases numbered 8, after V lost 6 bases and J lost 4 bases.

This clone was detected only a few times. The V and J genes are TRBV7-9 and TRBJ1-2, with TRBD1 matching 9 bases. The CDR3 runs 16 residues. The germline V gene has CDR1 SEHNR and CDR2 FQNEAQ (reference sequence). Losses at the gene ends were 4 bases for V and 3 bases for J; bases not matched to a gene: 9. The CDR3 DNA follows: TGTGCCAGCAGCTCCTCCTCGGACAGGGGTGACTATGGCTACACCTTC. Amino acids: CASSSSSDRGDYGYTF.

V gene TRBV5-1 combines with J gene TRBJ2-7; 13 bases agree with TRBD2. This CDR3 has 16 residues. The V and J ends lost 4 bases and 2 bases, in that order; junction bases with no gene match: 6. The germline gives CDR1 SGHRS, CDR2 YFSETQ. This CDR3 is CASSPRTSGRTYEQYF. In DNA form, the CDR3 reads TGCGCCAGCAGCCCTAGGACTAGCGGGAGAACCTACGAGCAGTACTTC.

The CDR3 nucleotides are TGCGCCAGCAGCCCCGATCATCAGGGGGCCAAAAACATTCAGTACTTC. Its translation: CASSPDHQGAKNIQYF. The chain is built from TRBV5-1 and TRBJ2-4; D possibly corresponds to TRBD1 (6 bases). The CDR3 length is 16 residues. Germline CDR1 reads SGHRS; CDR2 reads YFSETQ. The V gene lost 4 bases and the J gene lost 1 base, with 15 bases spanning the gap.

V is TRBV5-8 and J is TRBJ2-5, with D uncertain. V lost 1 base to trimming and J lost 3 bases, with 10 bases between them. This CDR3 is built from 14 residues. Per the germline V gene, CDR1 is SGHTS and CDR2 is YDEGEE. CDR3 amino acids: CASSLFAEEETQYF. The CDR3 DNA reads as TGTGCCAGCAGCTTGTTCGCGGAAGAAGAGACCCAGTACTTC. The variable domain in full, with the rest retrieved from reference TRBV5-8 and TRBJ2-5, is EAGVTQSPTHLIKTRGQQATLRCSPISGHTSVYWYQQALGLGLQFLLWYDEGEERNRGNFPPRFSGRQFPNYSSELNVNALELEDSALYLCASSLFAEEETQYFGPGTRLLVL.

The chain couples TRBV6-1 to TRBJ2-3, with 7 bases matching TRBD1. This CDR3 is 16 amino acids long. V dropped 3 bases and J dropped 0; count of bases not matched to a gene: 6. CDR1 and CDR2 from the germline V gene are MNHNS and SASEGT. CDR3 loop: CASSDLQGSSTDTQYF. CDR3 coding DNA: TGTGCCAGCAGTGACCTACAGGGGTCTAGCACAGATACGCAGTATTTT.

With respect to this clone: Within the sample, other DNA sequences also encode this same CDR3. V gene TRBV28 combines with J gene TRBJ1-2, with D perhaps matching TRBD1 (6 bases). In germline, CDR1 is MDHEN, CDR2 SYDVKM. CDR3 length equals 13 residues. V was cut by 6 bases and J by 2 bases, with 10 bases left in between. The CDR3 nucleotides read TGTGCCAGCAGCCCCGGACAGAACTATGGCTACACCTTC. This codes for CASSPGQNYGYTF.

This chain joins TRBV7-2 and TRBJ2-7, with 11 bases fitting TRBD2. After removal of 1 base from V and 4 bases from J, the junction contained 6 bases not matched to a gene. Germline V CDR1 and CDR2: SGHTA, FQGNSA. This CDR3 comprises 16 residues. CDR3 sequence reads: CASSLGPPSGRYEQYF. The CDR3, as DNA: TGTGCCAGCAGCTTAGGGCCCCCTAGCGGGAGGTACGAGCAGTACTTC.

This chain links TRBV2 with TRBJ2-7, with 8 bases aligning to TRBD1. V was pared by 3 bases and J by 3 bases, with 4 bases of the junction left unmatched. Germline V CDR1 and CDR2: SNHLY, FYNNEI. This CDR3 has 14 residues. Here the CDR3 DNA reads TGTGCCAGCAGTGATCAGGGGGCTGTCTACGAGCAGTACTTC. Translating it yields CASSDQGAVYEQYF.

The rearrangement joins TRBV7-3 to TRBJ2-1, with TRBD2 as a possible D gene (6 bases). This CDR3 has 15 residues. Per the germline V gene, CDR1 is SGHTA and CDR2 is FQGTGA. Trimming pared 2 bases from V and 5 bases from J, leaving 13 bases between. The CDR3 loop is CASSLEASEHNEQFF. CDR3 in DNA: TGTGCCAGCAGCTTAGAGGCTAGCGAACACAATGAGCAGTTCTTC.

Only a few counts were recorded for this clone. The chain employs TRBV14 and TRBJ1-1, with D maybe TRBD1 (5 bases). Trimming removed 4 bases from V and 8 bases from J, with 17 bases in between. The length of the CDR3 is 14 residues. Germline loops: CDR1 SGHDN, CDR2 FVKESK. CDR3 loop: CASSLRPGGSEAFF. CDR3 sequence (DNA): TGTGCCAGCAGCCTCAGACCGGGGGGAAGCGAAGCTTTCTTT.

This chain connects TRBV6-5 to TRBJ2-2; a possible D gene is TRBD1 (5 bases). The CDR3 totals 16 residues. V lost 0 bases, J lost 3 bases, and 11 bases lay in between. Per germline, CDR1 MNHEY and CDR2 SVGAGI. The CDR3 region is CASSYSGQGYTGELFF. The DNA for the CDR3 is TGTGCCAGCAGTTACTCGGGGCAGGGTTACACCGGGGAGCTGTTTTTT.

This clone is a singleton in its sample. This chain links TRBV4-1 with TRBJ1-6; possible D gene TRBD1, 5 bases. In germline, CDR1 is MGHRA, CDR2 YSYEKL. This CDR3 is built from 16 residues. V was pared by 1 base and J by 11 bases, with 18 bases between. CDR3 coding DNA: TGCGCCAGCAGCCAAGGCTCTATGGGGGGAAGTACACCCCTCCACTTT. Its translation is CASSQGSMGGSTPLHF.

This sequence joins TRBV28 and TRBJ2-7; perhaps TRBD1 as D (6 bases). CDR1 and CDR2 (germline): MDHEN, SYDVKM. Trimming shortened V by 6 bases and J by 3 bases, and 12 bases separated the two germline ends. CDR3 length: 13 residues. The CDR3: CASRIGQHYEQYF. The CDR3 DNA reads TGTGCCAGCAGGATCGGACAGCACTACGAGCAGTACTTC.

The V and J genes are TRBV28 and TRBJ2-7; TRBD1 matches at 10 bases. The CDR3 is made up of 15 amino acids. V lost 3 bases to trimming and J lost 7 bases; unmatched junction nucleotides: 9. Germline-derived CDR1 and CDR2 are MDHEN and SYDVKM. CDR3 in DNA: TGTGCCAGCAGTTTCCACCGACAGGGGGCGGAGGAGCAGTACTTC. Translation: CASSFHRQGAEEQYF.

This chain connects TRBV30 to TRBJ1-1; D is unresolved. The CDR3 totals 15 residues. Trimming took off 3 bases at V and 1 base at J, with 15 bases between the two ends. Per germline, CDR1 GTSNPN and CDR2 SVGIG (reference sequence). The chain's CDR3 is CAWRVGGNENTEAFF. In DNA, the CDR3 is TGTGCCTGGAGGGTAGGAGGGAATGAGAACACTGAAGCTTTCTTT. The variable domain in full, completed from reference TRBV30 and TRBJ1-1, reads SQTIHQWPATLVQPVGSPLSLECTVEGTSNPNLYWYRQAAGRGLQLLFYSVGIGQISSEVPQNLSASRPQDRQFILSSKKLLLSDSGFYLCAWRVGGNENTEAFFGQGTRLTVV.